The 5 T cell receptor beta chains reported below all come from one sample, sequenced in a study of T cells in Graves' hyperthyroidism and ophthalmopathy. Amplification of TCR beta CDR3 regions was performed using RNA transcripts as template. The study used the HTBI primer set for a first-round RT-PCR of the TCR CDR3. In TCRdb, the multiplex PCR reads were re-called with MiXCR into one record per CDR3 protein. The sample shows around 500,000 distinct CDR3 sequences, approximately 22% of them seen only once. Sequenced sample: blood. The receptors here all came from a woman in her 70s with Graves' ophthalmopathy.

This clonotype was seen a handful of times. The chain recombines TRBV2 with TRBJ1-1; no firm D call. V was trimmed by 6 bases and J by 0 bases, leaving 8 bases between them. This CDR3 is 13 amino acids long. Germline CDR1 SNHLY, CDR2 FYNNEI. The CDR3 protein is CASSGYMNTEAFF. In DNA form, the CDR3 reads TGTGCCAGCAGCGGCTATATGAACACTGAAGCTTTCTTT. The full variable domain, rest sourced from reference TRBV2 and TRBJ1-1, is EPEVTQTPSHQVTQMGQEVILRCVPISNHLYFYWYRQILGQKVEFLVSFYNNEISEKSEIFDDQFSVERPDGSNFTLKIRSTKLEDSAMYFCASSGYMNTEAFFGQGTRLTVV.

The chain has TRBV7-2 and TRBJ1-2; D is unresolved. The germline V and J ends were trimmed by 3 bases and 0 bases, with 8 bases remaining between them. This CDR3 region has 14 residues. CDR1 is SGHTA, CDR2 FQGNSA, per germline. The CDR3 region has the DNA TGTGCCAGCAGCTTCGGATCAACTAACTATGGCTACACCTTC. As protein: CASSFGSTNYGYTF.

The chain is built from TRBV9 and TRBJ2-3; 8 bases are a match to TRBD2. The germline V gene encodes CDR1 SGDLS and CDR2 YYNGEE. The ends lost 0 bases at V and 3 bases at J; junction bases unmatched: 15. This CDR3 has 19 residues. The CDR3 loop is CASSVGGGLGASGTDTQYF. Here the CDR3 DNA reads TGTGCCAGCAGCGTAGGAGGAGGGCTGGGGGCTAGCGGGACAGATACGCAGTATTTT.

This clonotype was counted many times. The rearrangement joins TRBV27 to TRBJ1-1; the D gene is possibly TRBD1 (5 bases). The CDR3 has 16 residues. Trimming took off 7 bases at V and 1 base at J, with 19 bases between the two ends. Germline CDR1 MNHEY, CDR2 SMNVEV (reference sequence). Here the CDR3 reads CASNRSGAQKNTEAFF. DNA of the CDR3: TGTGCCAGCAACCGGAGTGGGGCGCAGAAGAACACTGAAGCTTTCTTT.

The chain carries TRBV20-1 and TRBJ2-3, with D unclear. The germline gives CDR1 DFQATT, CDR2 SNEGSKA (reference sequence). The length of the CDR3 is 12 residues. Trimming removed 3 bases from V and 2 bases from J, with 6 bases in between. CDR3 protein: CSASGHTDTQYF. The CDR3 region has the DNA TGCAGTGCTAGCGGGCACACAGATACGCAGTATTTT.